Each of the 9 T cell receptor beta chains below was sequenced from the same sample in a study of cytomegalovirus exposure and HLA in healthy donors. PCR involved 60 Vbeta and 13 Jbeta primers. Method: immunoSEQ multiplex PCR; TCRdb's copy keeps in-frame clones and lacks some. The sample has some 130,000 clones, more than 65% seen once. The sequencing sample was made of PBMCs. The receptors were sampled from a male donor in good health and CMV-seropositive.

This sequence joins TRBV28 and TRBJ2-2; D is possibly TRBD1 (5 bases). The CDR3 is made up of 18 amino acids. In germline, CDR1 is MDHEN, CDR2 SYDVKM. Trimming pared 1 base from V and 4 bases from J, leaving 19 bases between. CDR3 loop: CASSLYLLLGVGTGELFF. DNA for the CDR3: TGTGCCAGCAGTTTATATTTGTTGTTAGGGGTCGGCACCGGGGAGCTGTTTTTT.

This sequence joins TRBV5-1 and TRBJ2-7, with TRBD1 identical over 8 bases. CDR1 is SGHRS, CDR2 YFSETQ, per germline. V dropped 4 bases and J dropped 5; count of bases not matched to a gene: 5. The CDR3 is 13 amino acids. CDR3 loop: CASSHDRGHEQYF. The CDR3 DNA sequence: TGCGCCAGCAGCCACGACAGGGGACACGAGCAGTACTTC.

V usage is TRBV6-1 and J usage is TRBJ1-2; D might be TRBD1 (6 bases). Germline V lookup: CDR1 MNHNS, CDR2 SASEGT. V was cut by 6 bases and J by 3 bases, with 17 bases left in between. This CDR3 spans 15 amino acids. CDR3 in amino acids: CASRPGALGDYGYTF. CDR3 sequence (DNA): TGTGCCAGCAGGCCAGGGGCCCTAGGGGACTATGGCTACACCTTC.

A single count supports this clone. The CDR3 spells CASSFGADRSRSGANVLTF. The CDR3 region has the DNA TGTGCCAGCAGCTTCGGGGCGGACAGGTCGCGCTCTGGGGCCAACGTCCTGACTTTC. V usage is TRBV5-4 and J usage is TRBJ2-6; TRBD1 aligns across 7 bases. The germline CDR1 and CDR2 sequences are SGHNT and YYREEE (reference sequence). The CDR3 length is 19 residues. V trimming: 2 bases; J trimming: 0 bases; junction bases outside the gene matches: 11.

This chain uses TRBV29-1 with TRBJ1-2; TRBD1 is a possible D gene (6 bases). Trimming took off 6 bases at V and 6 bases at J, with 20 bases between the two ends. This CDR3 contains 14 residues. Germline loops: CDR1 SQVTM, CDR2 ANQGSEA. In DNA, the CDR3 is TGCAGCGTCCAATACAGGGATACCGGGCATGGCTACACCTTC. Encoded protein: CSVQYRDTGHGYTF.

The chain joins TRBV5-4 to TRBJ2-5; no definite D call. The V gene's germline CDR1 is SGHNT and CDR2 YYREEE (reference sequence). This CDR3 contains 15 residues. Trimming cost V 0 bases and J 4 bases, with 13 bases left between them. The CDR3 DNA reads TGTGCCAGCAGCTTGGGTGGCAGAACGGGAGAGACCCAGTACTTC. It specifies CASSLGGRTGETQYF.

The rearrangement joins TRBV6-5 to TRBJ1-1, with 9 bases aligning to TRBD1. Looked up from germline, CDR1 is MNHEY and CDR2 is SVGAGI. Trimming took 5 bases from V and 7 from J; bases not matched to a gene: 2. This CDR3 has 12 residues. The CDR3 DNA reads TGTGCCAGCAGTAGGACAGGGGTTGAAGCTTTCTTT. As protein: CASSRTGVEAFF.

The J gene is TRBJ2-5, the V gene TRBV4-1; 10 positions agree with TRBD2. Matching the DNA end better, TRBJ2-7 makes the J call doubtful. The CDR3 runs 17 residues. CDR1 is MGHRA, CDR2 YSYEKL, per germline. CDR3 DNA: TGCGCCAGCAGCCAAGAGAAGGCTAGCGGGGGCGTCTACGAGCAGTACTTC. Translation: CASSQEKASGGVYEQYF.

This chain uses TRBV6-5 with TRBJ1-5, with D maybe TRBD1 (5 bases). CDR1 MNHEY and CDR2 SVGAGI come from the germline V gene. V was shortened by 10 bases and J by 0 bases, with 10 bases between the two germline ends. This CDR3 is 13 amino acids long. The CDR3 nucleotides read TGTGCCACAGGGACTCATAGCAATCAGCCCCAGCATTTT. This codes for CATGTHSNQPQHF.